The 30 T cell receptor beta chains given below trace back to one sample, sequenced in a study of blood T cell repertoires in COVID-19. Method: immunoSEQ multiplex PCR; TCRdb's copy keeps in-frame clones and lacks some. The sample includes about 300,000 clones, 86% seen only once; the top ten take 3.5% to 5%. The sequenced sample was PBMCs or T cells enriched from blood (not recorded which). The origin of the receptors is a man aged 25 to 45 who had recovered from COVID-19.

V and J are TRBV15 and TRBJ2-6, with TRBD1 as a possible D gene (6 bases). The CDR3 runs 20 residues. V was trimmed by 1 base and J by 0 bases, leaving 19 bases between them. The V gene's germline CDR1 is LNHNV and CDR2 YYDKDF (reference sequence). The CDR3 spells CATSRGTAGAEISGANVLTF. The DNA for the CDR3 is TGTGCCACCAGCAGAGGCACGGCAGGGGCCGAAATCTCTGGGGCCAACGTCCTGACTTTC.

This chain joins TRBV18 and TRBJ1-5, with D tentatively TRBD1 (6 bases). The CDR3 is 17 residues long. With 2 bases removed from V and 0 bases from J, the gap between germline ends came to 14 bases. Germline CDR1 reads KGHSH; CDR2 reads LQKENI. CDR3 bases: TGTGCCAGCTCACCATCAGGGGAGCCATATAGCAATCAGCCCCAGCATTTT. Amino acids: CASSPSGEPYSNQPQHF.

The table lists this clone with a count of one. This chain uses TRBV4-2 with TRBJ2-7; TRBD2 agrees at 16 bases. Per the germline V gene, CDR1 is LGHNA and CDR2 is YNFKEQ. This CDR3 comprises 17 residues. V lost 4 bases to trimming and J lost 4 bases; unmatched junction nucleotides: 7. The CDR3 protein is CASSPDPGLAGGYEQYF. The DNA of the CDR3 is TGTGCCAGCAGCCCTGACCCGGGACTAGCGGGAGGGTACGAGCAGTACTTC.

The chain has TRBV15 and TRBJ1-5; D ambiguous. This CDR3 has 16 residues. Trimming removed 1 base at V and 1 base at J, with 11 bases between. Germline values: CDR1 LNHNV, CDR2 YYDKDF (reference sequence). The CDR3 protein is CATSRGAGSSNQPQHF. DNA for the CDR3: TGTGCCACCAGCAGAGGGGCGGGGTCCAGCAATCAGCCCCAGCATTTT.

The V call is TRBV5-1, the J call TRBJ2-7; 9 bases agree with TRBD1. CDR3 length: 14 residues. Germline values: CDR1 SGHRS, CDR2 YFSETQ. V gave up 4 bases and J gave up 5 bases; unmatched junction bases: 7. The CDR3, as DNA: TGCGCCAGCAGCCTGGACAGGGGTGTGGACGAGCAGTACTTC. As protein: CASSLDRGVDEQYF.

This CDR3 reads CASSLVRRASGYNEQFF. Written as DNA, the CDR3 is TGTGCCAGCAGCTTAGTTCGTCGGGCTAGCGGATACAATGAGCAGTTCTTC. V usage is TRBV7-8 and J usage is TRBJ2-1; 7 nucleotides align to TRBD2. J gave up 4 bases and V 1 base, and 10 bases lay outside the gene matches. Germline V lookup: CDR1 SGHVS, CDR2 FQNEAQ. The CDR3 consists of 17 residues.

To note about this clone: A junction end diverges from the germline sequence, so it may reflect a read error. The chain is built from TRBV11-3 and TRBJ1-2; 10 nucleotides match TRBD1. The CDR3 length is 17 residues. The germline V gene has CDR1 SGHNT and CDR2 YENEEA. DNA for the CDR3: TGTGCCAGCAGCATAGATCCGGGACAGGGGCTTTCCTATGGCTACACCTTC. This translates into CASSIDPGQGLSYGYTF.

This clone was observed a few times. V usage is TRBV2 and J usage is TRBJ1-4; the D gene is possibly TRBD1 (6 bases). From germline, CDR1 is SNHLY and CDR2 FYNNEI. This CDR3 is 15 amino acids long. V was pared by 8 bases and J by 4 bases, with 17 bases between. This CDR3 is CASSHRAISNEKLFF. The CDR3 DNA reads as TGTGCCAGCTCTCACAGGGCCATAAGTAATGAAAAACTGTTTTTT.

The chain carries TRBV27 and TRBJ2-2; tentative D call: TRBD1 (5 bases). The V end lost 5 bases, the J end lost 0 bases, and 13 bases lay between the germline ends. Looked up from germline, CDR1 is MNHEY and CDR2 is SMNVEV (reference sequence). This CDR3 region has 16 residues. DNA of the CDR3: TGTGCCAGCAGTCGTCAACAGGTTCCGAACACCGGGGAGCTGTTTTTT. Translated, it gives CASSRQQVPNTGELFF.

The chain carries TRBV4-1 and TRBJ2-7, with 9 positions matching TRBD1. Germline CDR1 is MGHRA and CDR2 is YSYEKL. This CDR3 has 17 residues. V lost 0 bases to trimming and J lost 0 bases; unmatched junction nucleotides: 6. CDR3 sequence: CASSQEVAGQGSYEQYF. CDR3 nucleotides: TGCGCCAGCAGCCAAGAAGTGGCGGGACAGGGCTCCTACGAGCAGTACTTC.

The chain recombines TRBV10-1 with TRBJ1-5; D is unclear. The germline V gene has CDR1 WNHNN and CDR2 SYGVQD (reference sequence). This CDR3 is 13 amino acids long. The V and J ends lost 6 bases and 4 bases respectively, with 10 bases between them. CDR3 protein: CASSSTRNQPQHF. CDR3 nucleotides: TGCGCCAGCAGCTCAACTAGAAATCAGCCCCAGCATTTT.

The CDR3 sequence: CASSYLGQITDTQYF. The CDR3 DNA follows: TGCGCCAGCAGTTATCTGGGACAGATCACAGATACGCAGTATTTT. The chain couples TRBV5-1 to TRBJ2-3; 7 bases are a match to TRBD1. Germline V gives CDR1 SGHRS, CDR2 YFSETQ. The CDR3 totals 15 residues. V trimming: 5 bases; J trimming: 2 bases; junction bases outside the gene matches: 8.

Here the CDR3 reads CASSLTDSNYGYTF. CDR3 DNA: TGTGCCAGCAGCTTAACCGACAGCAACTATGGCTACACCTTC. The chain has TRBV7-6 and TRBJ1-2; TRBD1 is a possible D gene (5 bases). CDR1 SGHVS and CDR2 FNYEAQ come from the germline V gene. V was trimmed by 2 bases and J by 2 bases, leaving 9 bases between them. The CDR3 covers 14 residues.

The CDR3 region is CASSLVSGQGSRYEQYF. CDR3 in DNA: TGCGCCAGCAGCTTGGTTAGCGGACAGGGAAGTCGCTACGAGCAGTACTTC. This chain joins TRBV5-1 and TRBJ2-7, with 8 bases that match TRBD1. The germline CDR1 and CDR2 sequences are SGHRS and YFSETQ. The CDR3 contains 17 residues. V was clipped by 0 bases and J by 3 bases; unmatched bases: 11. Drawing the rest from reference TRBV5-1 and TRBJ2-7, the complete variable domain is KAGVTQTPRYLIKTRGQQVTLSCSPISGHRSVSWYQQTPGQGLQFLFEYFSETQRNKGNFPGRFSGRQFSNSRSEMNVSTLELGDSALYLCASSLVSGQGSRYEQYFGPGTRLTVT.

The J gene is TRBJ1-4, the V gene TRBV19; D gene ambiguous. CDR1 LNHDA and CDR2 SQIVND come from the germline V gene (reference sequence). Trimming removed 3 bases from V and 12 bases from J, with 14 bases in between. The CDR3 totals 13 residues. The CDR3 spells CASSIWSPRELFF. CDR3 coding DNA: TGTGCCAGTAGTATTTGGAGTCCGAGGGAACTGTTTTTT.

The rearrangement links TRBV12-3 or TRBV12-4 to TRBJ1-1, with no clear D. The CDR3 loop spans 13 amino acids. V gave up 5 bases and J gave up 0 bases, with 7 bases separating them. The CDR3 reads CASSLTMNTEAFF. In nucleotides, the CDR3 is TGTGCCAGCAGTCTTACTATGAACACTGAAGCTTTCTTT.

V and J are TRBV27 and TRBJ2-1; tentatively, D is TRBD1 (5 bases). Germline V gene sequence: CDR1 MNHEY, CDR2 SMNVEV (reference sequence). This CDR3 comprises 14 residues. The germline V and J ends were trimmed by 2 bases and 9 bases, with 14 bases remaining between them. The CDR3 coding sequence is TGTGCCAGCAGTTTAGCCAGGGATATCGGTGAGCAGTTCTTC. This translates into CASSLARDIGEQFF.

The chain is built from TRBV3-1 (or the pseudogene TRBV3-2) and TRBJ2-7; 7 bases fit TRBD1. Germline-derived CDR1 and CDR2 are LGHDT and YNNKEL (reference sequence). The length of the CDR3 is 14 residues. With V trimmed by 6 bases and J by 1 base, 6 bases remained unmatched. CDR3 sequence reads: CASSRRDRSYEQYF. CDR3 nucleotide sequence: TGTGCCAGCAGTCGTAGGGACAGATCCTACGAGCAGTACTTC.

V gene TRBV4-1 combines with J gene TRBJ2-6; weak D call: TRBD2 (5 bases). Deletions cut 1 base from V and 0 bases from J, with 10 bases between. The CDR3 totals 17 residues. The germline CDR1 and CDR2 sequences are MGHRA and YSYEKL. CDR3 protein: CASSQGETFSGANVLTF. The CDR3 DNA is TGCGCCAGCAGCCAAGGGGAGACATTCTCTGGGGCCAACGTCCTGACTTTC.

The genes are TRBV7-6 and TRBJ2-3, with D possibly being TRBD1 (6 bases). Germline V gives CDR1 SGHVS, CDR2 FNYEAQ. V was trimmed by 2 bases and J by 9 bases, leaving 12 bases between them. The CDR3 spans 13 residues. The DNA of the CDR3 is TGTGCCAGCAGCTTACAGGTCACAGGGACGCAGTATTTT. Protein sequence: CASSLQVTGTQYF.

This clone has just one count. The rearrangement uses TRBV10-1 and TRBJ1-1, with no clear D. The V end was cut by 0 bases, the J end by 4 bases, with 9 bases between. The germline V gene has CDR1 WNHNN and CDR2 SYGVQD (reference sequence). This CDR3 region has 14 residues. CDR3 in amino acids: CASSESGIFTEAFF. DNA for the CDR3: TGCGCCAGCAGTGAGTCCGGGATTTTCACTGAAGCTTTCTTT.

The chain is built from TRBV5-5 and TRBJ2-7; 8 nucleotides match TRBD1. The CDR3 totals 16 residues. With V trimmed by 4 bases and J by 1 base, 10 bases remained unmatched. CDR1 is SGHKS and CDR2 is YYEKEE in the germline V gene (reference sequence). CDR3 loop: CASSQLGQGPSYEQYF. CDR3 nucleotides: TGTGCCAGCAGCCAACTCGGACAGGGCCCATCCTACGAGCAGTACTTC.

As regards this clone: The same CDR3 also results from other DNA sequences found in this sample. The CDR3: CATSAGTGAYEQYF. In nucleotides, the CDR3 is TGTGCCACCAGTGCCGGGACAGGGGCCTACGAGCAGTACTTC. The chain carries TRBV24-1 and TRBJ2-7; 10 bases fit TRBD1. The V and J ends lost 5 bases and 2 bases, in that order; junction bases with no gene match: 2. Germline V gene sequence: CDR1 KGHDR, CDR2 SFDVKD. There are 14 residues in the CDR3.

The chain carries TRBV2 and TRBJ1-3, with 7 positions matching TRBD1. The junction had 29 bases not matched to a gene; V was cut back by 8 bases and J by 4 bases. Germline-derived CDR1 and CDR2 are SNHLY and FYNNEI. The CDR3 totals 21 residues. The CDR3 DNA is TGTGCCAGCTTCTTCAGTACTATAAAGACAGGGACCGAAGCTGGGGGAAACACCATATATTTT. It specifies CASFFSTIKTGTEAGGNTIYF.

This clone was found a few times. Within the sample, other DNA sequences also encode this same CDR3. This chain joins TRBV18 and TRBJ1-2; D is unclear. The CDR3 sequence is 13 residues long. With 6 bases removed from V and 3 bases from J, the gap between germline ends came to 11 bases. Germline V lookup: CDR1 KGHSH, CDR2 LQKENI. CDR3 loop: CASSPRRDYGYTF. The CDR3 DNA follows: TGTGCCAGCTCCCCTAGGAGGGACTATGGCTACACCTTC.

This chain links TRBV6-5 with TRBJ1-2; D call uncertain. The CDR3 covers 14 residues. Germline CDR1 MNHEY, CDR2 SVGAGI. Trimming shortened V by 4 bases and J by 4 bases, and 13 bases separated the two germline ends. The CDR3 here is CASSLERASYGYTF. The CDR3 coding sequence is TGTGCCAGCAGTTTAGAGAGGGCCTCCTATGGCTACACCTTC.

The rearrangement uses TRBV19 and TRBJ1-1, with no clear D. Trimming cost V 5 bases and J 0 bases, with 13 bases left between them. The CDR3 consists of 15 residues. The germline V gene encodes CDR1 LNHDA and CDR2 SQIVND (reference sequence). The CDR3 loop is CASSASRSLNTEAFF. CDR3 sequence (DNA): TGTGCCAGTAGTGCAAGCAGGTCCCTGAACACTGAAGCTTTCTTT.

This chain connects TRBV14 to TRBJ2-7; no definite D call. V was trimmed by 1 base and J by 6 bases, leaving 7 bases between them. CDR3 length: 12 amino acids. The germline V gene has CDR1 SGHDN and CDR2 FVKESK. The CDR3 region has the DNA TGTGCCAGCAGCCAAGTCGGTCGCGAGCAGTACTTC. Translation: CASSQVGREQYF.

The table lists this clone with a count of one. This rearrangement joins TRBV15 to TRBJ1-5, with 7 bases lining up with TRBD1. V lost 1 base to trimming and J lost 3 bases; unmatched junction nucleotides: 6. Germline V gene sequence: CDR1 LNHNV, CDR2 YYDKDF (reference sequence). The CDR3 runs 16 residues. The CDR3 DNA reads as TGTGCCACCAGCAGAGGCGTGACAGGGACCAATCAGCCCCAGCATTTT. Amino acids: CATSRGVTGTNQPQHF.

This sequence joins TRBV4-1 and TRBJ1-2, with a tentative D call TRBD1 (5 bases). Looked up from germline, CDR1 is MGHRA and CDR2 is YSYEKL. This CDR3 spans 16 amino acids. V was cut by 4 bases and J by 4 bases, with 19 bases left in between. CDR3 in amino acids: CASSREIPGLIYGYTF. The CDR3 DNA reads as TGCGCCAGCAGCCGAGAAATCCCGGGACTTATCTATGGCTACACCTTC.